These 21 T cell receptor beta chains originate from one sample sequenced in a study of CD8 T cells in ankylosing spondylitis. Each CDR3 protein gets one entry after TCRdb re-called the 5' RACE reads with MiXCR. The sample gives about 330,000 distinct CDR3 sequences, roughly 8% of which show up once; more than 14% is in the top ten. Notes on the study in general: A TCR beta motif of eight or nine highly homologous variants seemed to mark ankylosing spondylitis blood.

No antigen has been identified for these receptors. The sequenced material came from blood, either unsorted or a sorted T cell fraction (not recorded which). The source of these receptors is a male donor with ankylosing spondylitis.

This clonotype was seen many times. V gene TRBV6-5 combines with J gene TRBJ2-1; D possibly matches TRBD1 or TRBD2 (5 bases each). The CDR3 contains 15 residues. CDR1 is MNHEY and CDR2 is SVGAGI in the germline V gene. Trimming shortened V by 0 bases and J by 0 bases, and 6 bases separated the two germline ends. The CDR3 reads CASSYSGTSYNEQFF. CDR3 DNA sequence: TGTGCCAGCAGTTACTCAGGGACCTCCTACAATGAGCAGTTCTTC.

This clonotype was seen a handful of times. The CDR3 loop is CASSRQVTGANVLTF. In nucleotides, the CDR3 is TGCGCCAGCTCACGCCAGGTTACTGGGGCCAACGTCCTGACTTTC. This rearrangement joins TRBV5-1 to TRBJ2-6; unclear D gene. Trimming removed 7 bases at V and 2 bases at J, with 13 bases between. Looked up from germline, CDR1 is SGHRS and CDR2 is YFSETQ. This CDR3 is built from 15 residues.

This clonotype was picked up one time. V and J are TRBV10-1 and TRBJ2-5; D call uncertain. In germline, CDR1 is WNHNN, CDR2 SYGVQD (reference sequence). Trimming pared 3 bases from V and 5 bases from J, leaving 13 bases between. This CDR3 comprises 14 residues. This chain's CDR3 is CASSERILSETQYF. The CDR3 DNA reads TGCGCCAGCAGTGAAAGGATCCTAAGCGAGACCCAGTACTTC.

This clonotype was picked up a small number of times. The chain recombines TRBV2 with TRBJ2-7; TRBD2 is a possible D gene (5 bases). From germline, CDR1 is SNHLY and CDR2 FYNNEI. This CDR3 has 13 residues. The germline V and J ends were trimmed by 10 bases and 3 bases, with 16 bases remaining between them. CDR3 nucleotide sequence: TGTGCCAACCAGGACCCGAGGGACTACGAGCAGTACTTC. This gives the protein CANQDPRDYEQYF.

This clonotype has just a few counts. This chain links TRBV6-1 with TRBJ2-1; TRBD1 matches 7 bases. V lost 7 bases to trimming and J lost 6 bases; unmatched junction nucleotides: 6. Per germline, CDR1 MNHNS and CDR2 SASEGT. The CDR3 length is 13 residues. CDR3 protein: CASIKTGTNEQFF. DNA for the CDR3: TGTGCCAGCATAAAGACAGGGACCAATGAGCAGTTCTTC.

This clonotype was seen repeatedly, ten times or more. The J gene is TRBJ2-1, the V gene TRBV29-1; a weak D match, TRBD2 (5 bases). In germline, CDR1 is SQVTM, CDR2 ANQGSEA. Trimming took off 7 bases at V and 0 bases at J, with 10 bases between the two ends. The length of the CDR3 is 13 residues. CDR3 DNA sequence: TGCAGCGCCGAGCGGAGCTCCTACAATGAGCAGTTCTTC. It specifies CSAERSSYNEQFF.

The chain has TRBV19 and TRBJ2-3, with D possibly TRBD2 on 7 matching bases. Per the germline V gene, CDR1 is LNHDA and CDR2 is SQIVND (reference sequence). V was cut by 3 bases and J by 1 base, with 14 bases left in between. The CDR3 loop spans 16 amino acids. For the CDR3, the DNA is TGTGCCAGTAGTATCGGGGGGTGGACAGGCACAGATACGCAGTATTTT. Translated, it gives CASSIGGWTGTDTQYF.

This clonotype was observed a handful of times. The V call is TRBV2, the J call TRBJ2-1, with 8 positions matching TRBD2. Trimming cost V 7 bases and J 15 bases; bases outside gene matches: 11. The CDR3 has 12 amino acids. Germline CDR1 SNHLY, CDR2 FYNNEI. CDR3 DNA: TGTGCCAGCAAGCCTACTCCAGCGGGAGCGTTCTTC. It yields the protein CASKPTPAGAFF.

This clonotype came up many times. The chain employs TRBV29-1 and TRBJ1-2; D is possibly TRBD1 (6 bases). Germline-derived CDR1 and CDR2 are SQVTM and ANQGSEA. V dropped 7 bases and J dropped 5 bases, with 14 bases sitting between them. The CDR3 spans 12 residues. The CDR3 loop reads CSAEEGGYGYTF. The CDR3 DNA reads as TGCAGCGCCGAAGAGGGGGGATATGGCTACACCTTC. The whole variable domain, remainder taken from reference TRBV29-1 and TRBJ1-2, is SAVISQKPSRDICQRGTSLTIQCQVDSQVTMMFWYRQQPGQSLTLIATANQGSEATYESGFVIDKFPISRPNLTFSTLTVSNMSPEDSSIYLCSAEEGGYGYTFGSGTRLTVV.

This clonotype was seen ten or more times. The chain joins TRBV12-3 or TRBV12-4 to TRBJ2-5, with 8 nucleotides matching TRBD1. This CDR3 is built from 14 residues. V was pared by 6 bases and J by 1 base, with 4 bases of the junction left unmatched. CDR3 coding DNA: TGTGCCAGCAGGATAGGACAGGGCCAAGAGACCCAGTACTTC. It translates to CASRIGQGQETQYF.

This clonotype was detected only a few times. The gene calls are TRBV10-3 and TRBJ1-1; 10 bases map to TRBD1. Germline CDR1 reads ENHRY; CDR2 reads SYGVKD. The V segment lost 8 bases and the J segment 5 bases; nucleotides outside the gene matches: 8. CDR3 size: 14 residues. This CDR3 reads CAIGPGTGVTEAFF. The CDR3 region has the DNA TGTGCCATCGGCCCTGGGACAGGGGTTACTGAAGCTTTCTTT.

This clonotype was seen more than once but under ten times. The junction shows a germline mismatch at one end, possibly a read error. The chain is built from TRBV3-1 and TRBJ2-7; 12 bases align to TRBD2. This CDR3 is built from 16 residues. CDR1 is LGHDT, CDR2 YNNKEL, per germline (reference sequence). The CDR3 DNA follows: TGTGCCAGCACCCAAGGACTAGCGGGACCGTTTTACGAGCAGTACTTC. Protein sequence: CASTQGLAGPFYEQYF.

This clonotype occurred a few times. The V and J genes are TRBV12-3 or TRBV12-4 and TRBJ2-6; 7 nucleotides align to TRBD2. Trimming removed 5 bases from V and 0 bases from J; junction bases left unmatched: 7. This CDR3 region has 17 residues. CDR3 sequence: CASSPLSGGSGANVLTF. For the CDR3, the DNA is TGTGCCAGCAGTCCTCTTTCGGGGGGCTCTGGGGCCAACGTCCTGACTTTC.

This clonotype was seen only a few times. The rearrangement uses TRBV6-6 and TRBJ1-3; D perhaps matches TRBD1 (5 bases). V lost 5 bases and J 7 bases, leaving 12 bases between the germline ends. Germline-derived CDR1 and CDR2 are MNHNY and SVGAGI (reference sequence). CDR3 size: 13 residues. The CDR3 here is CASSTRVANTIYF. The DNA for the CDR3 is TGTGCCAGCAGTACCAGGGTTGCCAACACCATATATTTT.

This clonotype was found a few times. The genes are TRBV20-1 and TRBJ2-2, with D maybe TRBD2 (5 bases). V was cut by 4 bases and J by 10 bases, with 10 bases left in between. The CDR3 is 11 amino acids. The germline CDR1 and CDR2 sequences are DFQATT and SNEGSKA (reference sequence). CDR3 protein: CSATFSEELFF. CDR3 bases: TGCAGTGCTACCTTTAGCGAGGAGCTGTTTTTT.

This clonotype has only a few counts. This rearrangement joins TRBV9 to TRBJ2-7, with TRBD2 matching over 9 bases. The V and J ends lost 0 bases and 2 bases, in that order; junction bases with no gene match: 6. Germline assignment: CDR1 SGDLS and CDR2 YYNGEE. The CDR3 consists of 16 residues. The CDR3 DNA follows: TGTGCCAGCAGCGTAGGGTTAGCGGGAGATGCCTACGAGCAGTACTTC. This encodes CASSVGLAGDAYEQYF.

This clonotype appeared many times. The V call is TRBV4-2, the J call TRBJ2-1; 7 nucleotides agree with TRBD2. Germline lookup yields CDR1 LGHNA and CDR2 YNFKEQ. V shed 1 base and J 4 bases; nucleotides not matched to a gene: 7. This CDR3 comprises 16 residues. CDR3 nucleotide sequence: TGTGCCAGCAGCCAAGCTCGGCTAGCGGAGTACAATGAGCAGTTCTTC. It yields the protein CASSQARLAEYNEQFF.

The chain couples TRBV7-9 to TRBJ2-7; D is undetermined. The CDR3 covers 12 residues. V shed 6 bases and J shed 2 bases, with 8 bases lying between them. The germline CDR1 and CDR2 sequences are SEHNR and FQNEAQ (reference sequence). CDR3 DNA sequence: TGTGCCAGCAGAAAGGGTCCCTACGAGCAGTACTTC. Its translation is CASRKGPYEQYF.

Only a few counts were recorded for this clonotype. The V call is TRBV7-2, the J call TRBJ1-6; the match to TRBD1 covers 7 bases. From germline, CDR1 is SGHTA and CDR2 FQGNSA. V shed 4 bases and J 9 bases; nucleotides not matched to a gene: 3. The CDR3 has 13 residues. The CDR3 nucleotides are TGTGCCAGCAGCTCCGACAGGGTTTCACCCCTCCACTTT. Amino acids: CASSSDRVSPLHF.

The V call is TRBV27, the J call TRBJ2-7; possible D gene TRBD2, 6 bases. Looked up from germline, CDR1 is MNHEY and CDR2 is SMNVEV (reference sequence). This CDR3 is 15 amino acids long. V gave up 3 bases and J gave up 2 bases, with 14 bases separating them. The CDR3 sequence is CASSFYGSPTYEQYF. For the CDR3, the DNA is TGTGCCAGCAGTTTTTACGGGAGCCCCACCTACGAGCAGTACTTC.

This clonotype showed up many times. The chain couples TRBV4-1 to TRBJ2-1; 9 positions match TRBD2. J was trimmed by 7 bases and V by 3 bases; bases with no gene match: 10. Germline-derived CDR1 and CDR2 are MGHRA and YSYEKL. The CDR3 loop spans 16 amino acids. CDR3 amino acids: CASSHAGTSIWNEQFF. CDR3 bases: TGCGCCAGCAGCCATGCCGGGACTAGCATCTGGAATGAGCAGTTCTTC.